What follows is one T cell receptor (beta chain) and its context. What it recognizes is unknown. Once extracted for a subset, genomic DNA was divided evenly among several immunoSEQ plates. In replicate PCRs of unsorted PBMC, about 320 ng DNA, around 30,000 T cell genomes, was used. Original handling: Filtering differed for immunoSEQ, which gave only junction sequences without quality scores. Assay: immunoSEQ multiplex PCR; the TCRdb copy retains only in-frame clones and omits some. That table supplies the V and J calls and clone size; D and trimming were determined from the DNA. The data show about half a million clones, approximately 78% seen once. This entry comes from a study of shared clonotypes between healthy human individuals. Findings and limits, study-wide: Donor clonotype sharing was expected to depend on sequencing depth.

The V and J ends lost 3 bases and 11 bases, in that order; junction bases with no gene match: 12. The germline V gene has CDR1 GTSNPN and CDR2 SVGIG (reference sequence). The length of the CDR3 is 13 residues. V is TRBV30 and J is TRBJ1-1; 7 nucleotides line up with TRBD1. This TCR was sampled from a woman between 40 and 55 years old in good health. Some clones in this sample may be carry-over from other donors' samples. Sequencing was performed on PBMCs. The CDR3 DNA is TGTGCCTGGAGGCTGCGTCAGGGGGAGGGGGCTTTCTTT. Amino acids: CAWRLRQGEGAFF.